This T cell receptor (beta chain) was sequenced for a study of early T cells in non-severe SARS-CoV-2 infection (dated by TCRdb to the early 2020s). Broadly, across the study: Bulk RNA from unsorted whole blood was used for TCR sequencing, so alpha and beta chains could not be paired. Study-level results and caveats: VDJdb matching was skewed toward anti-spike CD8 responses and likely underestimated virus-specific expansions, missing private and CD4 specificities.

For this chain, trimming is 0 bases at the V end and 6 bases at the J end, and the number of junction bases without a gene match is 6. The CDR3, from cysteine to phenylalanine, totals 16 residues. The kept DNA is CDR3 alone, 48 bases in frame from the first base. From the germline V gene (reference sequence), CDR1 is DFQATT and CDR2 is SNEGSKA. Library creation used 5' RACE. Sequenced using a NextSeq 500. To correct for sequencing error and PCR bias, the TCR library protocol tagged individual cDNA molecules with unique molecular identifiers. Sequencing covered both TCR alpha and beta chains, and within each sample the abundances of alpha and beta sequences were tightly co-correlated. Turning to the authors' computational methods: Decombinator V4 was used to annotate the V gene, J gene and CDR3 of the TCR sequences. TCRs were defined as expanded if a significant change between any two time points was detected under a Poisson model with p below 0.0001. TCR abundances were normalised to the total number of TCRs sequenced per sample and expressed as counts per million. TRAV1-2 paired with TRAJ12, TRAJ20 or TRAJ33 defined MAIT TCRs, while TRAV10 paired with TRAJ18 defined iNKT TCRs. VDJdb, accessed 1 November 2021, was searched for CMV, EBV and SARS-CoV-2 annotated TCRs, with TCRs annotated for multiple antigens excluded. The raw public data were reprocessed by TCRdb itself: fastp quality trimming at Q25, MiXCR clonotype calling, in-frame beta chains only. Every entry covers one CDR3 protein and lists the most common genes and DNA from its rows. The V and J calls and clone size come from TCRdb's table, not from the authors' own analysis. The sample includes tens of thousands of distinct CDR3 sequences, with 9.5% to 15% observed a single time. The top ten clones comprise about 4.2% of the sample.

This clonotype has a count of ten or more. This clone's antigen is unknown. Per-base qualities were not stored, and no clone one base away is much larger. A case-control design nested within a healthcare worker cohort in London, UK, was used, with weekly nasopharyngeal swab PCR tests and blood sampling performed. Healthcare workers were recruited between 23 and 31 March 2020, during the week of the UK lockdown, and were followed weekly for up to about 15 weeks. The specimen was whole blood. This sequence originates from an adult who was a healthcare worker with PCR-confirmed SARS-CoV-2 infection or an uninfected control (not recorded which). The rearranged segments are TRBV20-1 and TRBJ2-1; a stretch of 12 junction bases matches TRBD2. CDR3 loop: CSARDQTSGSFNEQFF. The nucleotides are TGCAGTGCTAGAGACCAGACTAGCGGGAGTTTCAATGAGCAGTTCTTC.